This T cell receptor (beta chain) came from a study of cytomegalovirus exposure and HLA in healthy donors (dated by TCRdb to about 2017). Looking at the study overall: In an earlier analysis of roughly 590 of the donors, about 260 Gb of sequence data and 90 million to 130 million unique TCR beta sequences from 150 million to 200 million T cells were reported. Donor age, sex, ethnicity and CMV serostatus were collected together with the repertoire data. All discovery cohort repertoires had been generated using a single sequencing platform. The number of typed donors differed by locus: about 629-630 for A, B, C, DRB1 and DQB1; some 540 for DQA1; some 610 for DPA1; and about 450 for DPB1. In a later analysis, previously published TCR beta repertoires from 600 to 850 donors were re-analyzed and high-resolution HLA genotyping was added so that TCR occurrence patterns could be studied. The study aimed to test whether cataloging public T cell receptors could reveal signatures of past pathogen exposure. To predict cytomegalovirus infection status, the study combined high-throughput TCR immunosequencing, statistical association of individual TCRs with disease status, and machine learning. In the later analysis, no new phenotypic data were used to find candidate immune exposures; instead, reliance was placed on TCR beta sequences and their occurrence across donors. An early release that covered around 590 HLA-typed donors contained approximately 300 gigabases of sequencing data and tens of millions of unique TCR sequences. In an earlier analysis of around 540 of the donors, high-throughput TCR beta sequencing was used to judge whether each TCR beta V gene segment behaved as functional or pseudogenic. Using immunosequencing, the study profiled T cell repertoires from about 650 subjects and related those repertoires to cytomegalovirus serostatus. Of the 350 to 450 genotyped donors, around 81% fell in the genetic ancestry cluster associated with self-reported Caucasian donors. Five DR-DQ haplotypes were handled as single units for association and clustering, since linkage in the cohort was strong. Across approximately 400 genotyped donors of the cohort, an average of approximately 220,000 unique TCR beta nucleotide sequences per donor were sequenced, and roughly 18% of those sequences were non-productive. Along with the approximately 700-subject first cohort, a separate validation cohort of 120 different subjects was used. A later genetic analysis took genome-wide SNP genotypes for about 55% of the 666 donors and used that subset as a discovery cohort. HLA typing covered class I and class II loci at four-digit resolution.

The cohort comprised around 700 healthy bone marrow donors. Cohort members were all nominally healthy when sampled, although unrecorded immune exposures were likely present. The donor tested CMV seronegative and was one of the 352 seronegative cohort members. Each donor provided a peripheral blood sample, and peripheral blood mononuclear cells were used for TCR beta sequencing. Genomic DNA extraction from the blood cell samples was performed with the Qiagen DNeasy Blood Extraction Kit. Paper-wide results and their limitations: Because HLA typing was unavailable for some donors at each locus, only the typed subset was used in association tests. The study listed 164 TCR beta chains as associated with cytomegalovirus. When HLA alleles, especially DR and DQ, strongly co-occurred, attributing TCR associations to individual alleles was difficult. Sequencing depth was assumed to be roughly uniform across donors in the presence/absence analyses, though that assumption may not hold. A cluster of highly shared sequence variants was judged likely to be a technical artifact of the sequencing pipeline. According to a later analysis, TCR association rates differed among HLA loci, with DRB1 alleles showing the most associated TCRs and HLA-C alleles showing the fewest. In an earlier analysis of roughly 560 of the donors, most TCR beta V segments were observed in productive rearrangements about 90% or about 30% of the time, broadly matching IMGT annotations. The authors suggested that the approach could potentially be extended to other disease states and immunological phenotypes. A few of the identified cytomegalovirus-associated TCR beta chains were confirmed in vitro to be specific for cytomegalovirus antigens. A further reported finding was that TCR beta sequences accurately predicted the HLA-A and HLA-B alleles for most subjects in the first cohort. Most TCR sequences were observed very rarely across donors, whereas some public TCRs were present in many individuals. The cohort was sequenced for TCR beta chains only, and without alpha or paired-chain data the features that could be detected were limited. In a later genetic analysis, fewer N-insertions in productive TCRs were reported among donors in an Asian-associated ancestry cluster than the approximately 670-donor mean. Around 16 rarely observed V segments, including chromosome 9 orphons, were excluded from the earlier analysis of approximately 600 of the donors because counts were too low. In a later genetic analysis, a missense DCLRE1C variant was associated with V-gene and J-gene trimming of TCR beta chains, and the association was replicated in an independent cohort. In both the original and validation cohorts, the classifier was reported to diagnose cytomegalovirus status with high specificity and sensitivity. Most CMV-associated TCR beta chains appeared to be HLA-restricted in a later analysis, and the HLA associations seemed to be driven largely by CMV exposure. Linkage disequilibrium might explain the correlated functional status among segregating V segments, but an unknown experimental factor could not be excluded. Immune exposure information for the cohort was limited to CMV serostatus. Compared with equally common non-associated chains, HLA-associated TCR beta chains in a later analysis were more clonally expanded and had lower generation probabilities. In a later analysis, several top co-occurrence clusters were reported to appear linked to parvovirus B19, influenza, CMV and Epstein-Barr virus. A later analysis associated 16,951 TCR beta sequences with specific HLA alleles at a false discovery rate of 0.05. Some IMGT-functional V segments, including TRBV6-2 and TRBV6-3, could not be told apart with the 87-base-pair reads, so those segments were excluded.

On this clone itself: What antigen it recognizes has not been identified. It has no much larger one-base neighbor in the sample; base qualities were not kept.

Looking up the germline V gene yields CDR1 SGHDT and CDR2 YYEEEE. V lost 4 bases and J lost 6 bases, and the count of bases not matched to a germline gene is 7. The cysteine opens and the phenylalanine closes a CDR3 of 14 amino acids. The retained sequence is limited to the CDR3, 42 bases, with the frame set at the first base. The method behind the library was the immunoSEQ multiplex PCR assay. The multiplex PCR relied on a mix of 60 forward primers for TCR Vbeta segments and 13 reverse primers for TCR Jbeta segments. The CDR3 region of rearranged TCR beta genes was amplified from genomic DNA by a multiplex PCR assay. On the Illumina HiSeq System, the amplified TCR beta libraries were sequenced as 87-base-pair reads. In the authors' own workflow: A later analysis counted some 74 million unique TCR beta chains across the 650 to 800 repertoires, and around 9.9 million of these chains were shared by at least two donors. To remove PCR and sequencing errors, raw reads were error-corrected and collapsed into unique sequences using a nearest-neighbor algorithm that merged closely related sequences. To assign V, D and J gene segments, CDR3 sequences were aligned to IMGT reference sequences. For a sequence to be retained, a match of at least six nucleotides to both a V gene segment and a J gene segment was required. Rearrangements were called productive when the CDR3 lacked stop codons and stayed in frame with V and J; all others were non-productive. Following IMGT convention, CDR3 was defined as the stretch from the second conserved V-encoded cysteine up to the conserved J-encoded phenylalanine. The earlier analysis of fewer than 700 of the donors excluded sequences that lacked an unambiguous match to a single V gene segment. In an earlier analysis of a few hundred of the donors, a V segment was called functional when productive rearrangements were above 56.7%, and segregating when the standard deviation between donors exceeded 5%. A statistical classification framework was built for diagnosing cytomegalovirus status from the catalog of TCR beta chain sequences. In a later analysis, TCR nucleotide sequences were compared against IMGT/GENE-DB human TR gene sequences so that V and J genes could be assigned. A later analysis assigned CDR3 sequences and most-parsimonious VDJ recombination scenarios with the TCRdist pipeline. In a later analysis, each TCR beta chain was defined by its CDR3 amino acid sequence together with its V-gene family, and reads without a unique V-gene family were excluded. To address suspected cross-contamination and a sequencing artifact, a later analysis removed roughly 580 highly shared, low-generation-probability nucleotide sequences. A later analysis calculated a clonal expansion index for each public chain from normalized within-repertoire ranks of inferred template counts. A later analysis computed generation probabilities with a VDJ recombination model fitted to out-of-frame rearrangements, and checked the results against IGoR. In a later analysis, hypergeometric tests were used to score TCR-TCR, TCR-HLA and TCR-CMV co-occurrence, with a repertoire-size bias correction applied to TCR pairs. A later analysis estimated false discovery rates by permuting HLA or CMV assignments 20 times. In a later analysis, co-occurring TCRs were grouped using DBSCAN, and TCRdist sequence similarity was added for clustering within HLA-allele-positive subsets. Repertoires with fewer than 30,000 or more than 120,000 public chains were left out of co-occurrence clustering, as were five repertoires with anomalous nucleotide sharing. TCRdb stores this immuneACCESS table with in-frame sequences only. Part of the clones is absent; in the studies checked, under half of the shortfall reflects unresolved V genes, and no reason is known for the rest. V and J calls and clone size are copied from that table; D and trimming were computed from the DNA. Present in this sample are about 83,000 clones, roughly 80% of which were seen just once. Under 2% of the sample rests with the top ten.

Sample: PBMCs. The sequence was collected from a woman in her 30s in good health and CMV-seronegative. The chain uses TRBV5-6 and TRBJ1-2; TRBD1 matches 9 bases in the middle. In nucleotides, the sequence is TGTGCCAGCAGCAGGACAGGGGTGTTCGATGGCTACACCTTC. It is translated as CASSRTGVFDGYTF.